A single sample is the source of the 30 T cell receptor beta chains below, sequenced in a study of identical twins. From the 5' RACE reads, TCRdb called clonotypes with MiXCR, one entry per CDR3 protein. The table shows about 530,000 distinct CDR3 sequences, with 20% to 25% occurring only once. These data were likewise used in another study, on yellow fever vaccine responses in identical twins.

Sequencing input: CD4+ T cells sorted from blood. These receptors all stem from a woman aged 18-29 years in good health.

This clonotype has just a few counts. This rearrangement joins TRBV12-3 or TRBV12-4 to TRBJ1-2, with 8 positions matching TRBD1. CDR3 length: 13 residues. After removal of 4 bases from V and 8 bases from J, the junction contained 6 bases not matched to a gene. This CDR3 is CASSSRTGKGYTF. Here the CDR3 DNA reads TGTGCCAGCAGTTCACGGACAGGGAAGGGCTACACCTTC.

This sequence joins TRBV5-1 and TRBJ2-7; D unresolved. The CDR3 runs 15 residues. The V gene lost 2 bases and the J gene lost 0 bases, with 12 bases spanning the gap. The germline CDR1 and CDR2 sequences are SGHRS and YFSETQ. The CDR3 nucleotides are TGCGCCAGCAGCTTCGGTTCCCCGAGCTCCTACGAGCAGTACTTC. The encoded protein is CASSFGSPSSYEQYF. Drawing the rest from reference TRBV5-1 and TRBJ2-7, the complete variable domain is KAGVTQTPRYLIKTRGQQVTLSCSPISGHRSVSWYQQTPGQGLQFLFEYFSETQRNKGNFPGRFSGRQFSNSRSEMNVSTLELGDSALYLCASSFGSPSSYEQYFGPGTRLTVT.

The chain recombines TRBV29-1 with TRBJ2-5; TRBD1 matches at 9 bases. The junction had 4 bases not matched to a gene; V was cut back by 1 base and J by 1 base. There are 15 residues in the CDR3. Per the germline V gene, CDR1 is SQVTM and CDR2 is ANQGSEA. The CDR3 DNA reads as TGCAGCGTTGAAGCAACAGGGGGCGGCCAAGAGACCCAGTACTTC. Translated, it gives CSVEATGGGQETQYF.

V gene TRBV7-2 combines with J gene TRBJ2-2; possible D gene TRBD2, 6 bases. There are 15 residues in the CDR3. Germline CDR1 SGHTA, CDR2 FQGNSA. Trimming removed 6 bases from V and 4 bases from J, with 15 bases in between. The CDR3 reads CASRNPGLVTGELFF. The DNA for the CDR3 is TGTGCCAGCAGGAATCCGGGACTGGTCACCGGGGAGCTGTTTTTT.

This chain joins TRBV6-4 and TRBJ1-5, with D tentatively TRBD1 (6 bases). This CDR3 spans 15 amino acids. V dropped 3 bases and J dropped 4 bases, with 13 bases sitting between them. In germline, CDR1 is MRHNA, CDR2 SNTAGT. CDR3 sequence: CASSEAGAGNQPQHF. CDR3 DNA: TGTGCCAGCAGTGAAGCGGGGGCTGGAAATCAGCCCCAGCATTTT.

The CDR3 loop is CASSQWVKTSTDTQYF. The CDR3 nucleotides are TGTGCCAGCAGCCAGTGGGTCAAGACTAGCACAGATACGCAGTATTTT. The chain links TRBV3-1 to TRBJ2-3; no reliable D call. V lost 3 bases and J 0 bases, leaving 13 bases between the germline ends. The germline CDR1 and CDR2 sequences are LGHDT and YNNKEL (reference sequence). This CDR3 contains 16 residues.

The chain couples TRBV12-3 or TRBV12-4 to TRBJ2-1; 8 bases map to TRBD2. CDR3 size: 14 residues. The junction had 16 bases not matched to a gene; V was cut back by 11 bases and J by 10 bases. CDR3 DNA sequence: TGTGCCTCCGGGCAGCGGGAGTGGGGGGGAGAGCAGTTCTTC. Protein product: CASGQREWGGEQFF.

This clonotype has a count of ten or more. The chain uses TRBV12-3 or TRBV12-4 and TRBJ1-1; 7 bases align to TRBD1. The CDR3 is made up of 12 amino acids. The V and J ends lost 3 bases and 8 bases, in that order; junction bases with no gene match: 3. The CDR3 DNA sequence: TGTGCCAGCAGTTTGGGACAGAGGGAAGCTTTCTTT. Its translation: CASSLGQREAFF.

This clonotype was recorded only once. The CDR3, as DNA: TGCGCCAGCAGTTGGGGGCCGGCTAGCGGGAGCTACGAGCAGTACTTC. The encoded protein is CASSWGPASGSYEQYF. V is TRBV5-1 and J is TRBJ2-7; 10 bases fit TRBD2. The CDR3 runs 16 residues. Germline lookup yields CDR1 SGHRS and CDR2 YFSETQ. With V trimmed by 5 bases and J by 3 bases, 11 bases remained unmatched.

The CDR3 spells CASSLVRQEQETQYF. The CDR3 coding sequence is TGTGCCAGCAGCTTAGTTCGACAGGAACAAGAGACCCAGTACTTC. The chain employs TRBV7-9 and TRBJ2-5; D might be TRBD1 (6 bases). V dropped 1 base and J dropped 2 bases, with 11 bases sitting between them. Germline assignment: CDR1 SEHNR and CDR2 FQNEAQ (reference sequence). The CDR3 contains 15 residues.

This clonotype was observed a handful of times. The rearrangement joins TRBV7-8 to TRBJ2-5, with TRBD2 matching over 7 bases. The junction had 11 bases not matched to a gene; V was cut back by 3 bases and J by 7 bases. This CDR3 has 15 amino acids. Germline CDR1 SGHVS, CDR2 FQNEAQ. The CDR3 sequence is CASSLGGGGVWTQYF. The CDR3 region has the DNA TGTGCCAGCAGCTTGGGGGGGGGAGGCGTTTGGACCCAGTACTTC.

This clonotype was counted only a few times. The chain joins TRBV20-1 to TRBJ2-1; the match to TRBD2 covers 11 bases. This CDR3 is 14 amino acids long. Unmatched junction bases numbered 1, after V lost 4 bases and J lost 2 bases. From germline, CDR1 is DFQATT and CDR2 SNEGSKA (reference sequence). CDR3 amino acids: CSAISGRAYNEQFF. The DNA of the CDR3 is TGCAGTGCTATTAGCGGGAGGGCCTACAATGAGCAGTTCTTC.

The V and J genes are TRBV20-1 and TRBJ2-1, with 11 bases that match TRBD2. Germline V gene sequence: CDR1 DFQATT, CDR2 SNEGSKA (reference sequence). The CDR3 runs 15 residues. The V segment lost 5 bases and the J segment 4 bases; nucleotides outside the gene matches: 7. The CDR3 nucleotides are TGCAGTGCTCCAGTACCTAGCGGGAGGTACAATGAGCAGTTCTTC. Its protein is CSAPVPSGRYNEQFF.

This chain joins TRBV20-1 and TRBJ1-2; no clear D. This CDR3 comprises 15 residues. With 0 bases removed from V and 2 bases from J, the gap between germline ends came to 13 bases. CDR1 and CDR2 (germline): DFQATT, SNEGSKA (reference sequence). The CDR3 spells CSARDLSSGNYGYTF. In nucleotides, the CDR3 is TGCAGTGCTAGAGATCTTTCGAGCGGCAACTATGGCTACACCTTC.

This clonotype occurred a few times. The V call is TRBV7-8, the J call TRBJ2-7; 7 nucleotides match TRBD1. The CDR3 runs to 15 residues. Looked up from germline, CDR1 is SGHVS and CDR2 is FQNEAQ. V shed 1 base and J 5 bases; nucleotides not matched to a gene: 8. CDR3 bases: TGTGCCAGCAGCTTAGGTCCCAGGGGGATCGACGAGCAGTACGTC. Its protein is CASSLGPRGIDEQYV.

This clonotype was observed a few times. The V call is TRBV9, the J call TRBJ2-1; D uncertain. The CDR3 loop spans 12 amino acids. Looked up from germline, CDR1 is SGDLS and CDR2 is YYNGEE. Trimming pared 4 bases from V and 9 bases from J, leaving 11 bases between. The CDR3 bases are TGTGCCAGCAGCACCCCGACCCCTGAGCAGTTCTTC. It specifies CASSTPTPEQFF.

J is TRBJ1-1 and V is TRBV12-3 or TRBV12-4; D is undetermined. The CDR3 length is 13 residues. V lost 5 bases and J lost 0, with 7 bases in between. The chain's CDR3 is CASSIPMNTEAFF. The CDR3 DNA follows: TGTGCCAGCAGTATCCCCATGAACACTGAAGCTTTCTTT.

V is TRBV7-7 and J is TRBJ2-1; TRBD1 matches at 9 bases. Germline-derived CDR1 and CDR2 are SSHAT and FNYEAQ (reference sequence). With V trimmed by 5 bases and J by 7 bases, 9 bases remained unmatched. This CDR3 has 15 residues. CDR3 protein: CASSTSPTGGNEQFF. The CDR3 DNA reads as TGTGCCAGCAGCACCTCCCCGACAGGGGGGAATGAGCAGTTCTTC.

CDR3 amino acids: CASTLSTGRTQYF. The CDR3 nucleotides read TGTGCCAGCACCTTGAGTACAGGAAGGACCCAGTACTTC. The chain employs TRBV12-3 or TRBV12-4 and TRBJ2-5; D is perhaps TRBD1 (5 bases). The ends were cut back, 7 bases at V and 7 bases at J, with 16 bases in the middle. The CDR3 sequence is 13 residues long.

This clonotype appeared a few times. The chain carries TRBV6-1 and TRBJ1-1; TRBD1 aligns across 10 bases. Per the germline V gene, CDR1 is MNHNS and CDR2 is SASEGT. V shed 5 bases, J shed 3 bases, and the junction held 6 bases outside the gene matches. The CDR3 has 15 residues. This chain's CDR3 is CASSLVGTGDTEAFF. The CDR3 bases are TGTGCCAGCAGTCTGGTCGGGACAGGGGACACTGAAGCTTTCTTT.

This clonotype turned up a few times. The chain links TRBV6-1 to TRBJ2-2; a weak D match, TRBD1 (5 bases). CDR1 and CDR2 (germline): MNHNS, SASEGT. The germline V and J ends were trimmed by 7 bases and 0 bases, with 9 bases remaining between them. CDR3 length equals 14 residues. CDR3 nucleotide sequence: TGTGCCAGCACACAGGAACCGAACACCGGGGAGCTGTTTTTT. It translates to CASTQEPNTGELFF.

This clonotype was seen more than once but under ten times. This chain uses TRBV5-1 with TRBJ2-1; 10 nucleotides align to TRBD2. The CDR3 length is 19 residues. In germline, CDR1 is SGHRS, CDR2 YFSETQ. Trimming removed 0 bases from V and 0 bases from J; junction bases left unmatched: 9. The chain's CDR3 is CASSLAGLAGVGSYNEQFF. CDR3 DNA: TGCGCCAGCAGCTTGGCGGGCCTAGCGGGAGTGGGCTCCTACAATGAGCAGTTCTTC. Combining the CDR3 with reference TRBV5-1 and TRBJ2-1 gives the whole variable domain KAGVTQTPRYLIKTRGQQVTLSCSPISGHRSVSWYQQTPGQGLQFLFEYFSETQRNKGNFPGRFSGRQFSNSRSEMNVSTLELGDSALYLCASSLAGLAGVGSYNEQFFGPGTRLTVL.

This clonotype was counted only a few times. The V call is TRBV10-3, the J call TRBJ1-1; D is uncertain. CDR3 size: 13 residues. V was shortened by 7 bases and J by 0 bases, with 9 bases between the two germline ends. Germline assignment: CDR1 ENHRY and CDR2 SYGVKD. The CDR3 nucleotides are TGTGCCATCAAACAGAACATGAACACTGAAGCTTTCTTT. Encoded protein: CAIKQNMNTEAFF.

As regards this clonotype: Its ends do not fully match the called genes, so a read error is possible. The rearrangement links TRBV27 to TRBJ2-7, with 8 positions matching TRBD1. Germline-derived CDR1 and CDR2 are MNHEY and SMNVEV (reference sequence). The CDR3 covers 14 residues. The DNA of the CDR3 is TGTGCCAGCAGTACCGCCCGACAGGGGCCGGTCTTAAGCTTC. Amino acids: CASSTARQGPVLSF.

The chain couples TRBV10-3 to TRBJ2-5; D gene uncertain. Germline CDR1 ENHRY, CDR2 SYGVKD. V was pared by 10 bases and J by 2 bases, with 8 bases between. The CDR3 sequence is 11 residues long. CDR3 in amino acids: CATVTQETQYF. The CDR3 DNA reads as TGTGCCACCGTGACTCAAGAGACCCAGTACTTC.

This clonotype occurred a few times. The chain is built from TRBV15 and TRBJ2-1; D unresolved. CDR1 LNHNV and CDR2 YYDKDF come from the germline V gene (reference sequence). CDR3 length: 15 amino acids. V was clipped by 8 bases and J by 4 bases, with 18 bases between them. This CDR3 reads CATSPRLGSYNEQFF. The CDR3 DNA sequence: TGTGCCACCTCCCCACGTTTAGGGTCATACAATGAGCAGTTCTTC.

This clonotype appeared a few times. The chain couples TRBV20-1 to TRBJ2-3; 14 bases agree with TRBD2. The germline gives CDR1 DFQATT, CDR2 SNEGSKA (reference sequence). V lost 1 base and J lost 0; bases outside the gene matches: 9. CDR3 length: 19 amino acids. CDR3 residues: CSARAAPGLAGVSTDTQYF. The CDR3 DNA reads TGCAGTGCTAGAGCCGCACCGGGACTAGCGGGAGTAAGCACAGATACGCAGTATTTT.

This clonotype was seen a few times. The chain is built from TRBV9 and TRBJ2-1, with a tentative D call TRBD2 (6 bases). Trimming pared 4 bases from V and 4 bases from J, leaving 21 bases between. This CDR3 region has 17 residues. Germline V gene sequence: CDR1 SGDLS, CDR2 YYNGEE. CDR3 in DNA: TGTGCCAGCAGCCCCAGAGGGGAATGGGGGGTATACAATGAGCAGTTCTTC. It codes for CASSPRGEWGVYNEQFF. The full variable domain, completed using reference TRBV9 and TRBJ2-1, is DSGVTQTPKHLITATGQRVTLRCSPRSGDLSVYWYQQSLDQGLQFLIQYYNGEERAKGNILERFSAQQFPDLHSELNLSSLELGDSALYFCASSPRGEWGVYNEQFFGPGTRLTVL.

In its sample, this clonotype was seen a few times. The chain joins TRBV6-1 to TRBJ2-7, with 11 nucleotides matching TRBD1. CDR3 length: 13 amino acids. The germline V gene encodes CDR1 MNHNS and CDR2 SASEGT. The ends lost 8 bases at V and 3 bases at J; junction bases unmatched: 3. The CDR3: CASVGQGVYEQYF. The CDR3 DNA reads TGTGCCAGCGTGGGACAGGGGGTCTACGAGCAGTACTTC.

There are many counts of this clonotype. The DNA of the CDR3 is TGTGCCAGCAGTTCCCGGGACAGGTTTTTACGTGGCTACACCTTC. Its translation: CASSSRDRFLRGYTF. The V gene is TRBV28, the J gene TRBJ1-2; 8 nucleotides align to TRBD1. CDR1 and CDR2 from the germline V gene are MDHEN and SYDVKM. The CDR3 sequence is 15 residues long. Germline trimming cut 4 bases from V and 7 bases from J; bases unmatched to any gene: 11.